This TCR beta chain was observed in a study of OX40 agonist ivuxolimab in advanced cancers. This CDR3 comprises 14 residues. The germline V gene encodes CDR1 MNHNS and CDR2 SASEGT. The germline V and J ends were trimmed by 8 bases and 1 base, with 12 bases remaining between them. Generated by immunoSEQ multiplex PCR, the TCRdb table keeps only in-frame clones and is missing some. This sample has about 51,000 clones, with around 77% found just once. Excluded were patients having autoimmune disease history or systemic immunosuppression. The specimen was CD4+ or CD8+ T cells sorted from blood, collected in a trial of the OX40 agonist ivuxolimab. This receptor was obtained from an adult with an advanced solid tumor such as melanoma, head and neck, liver or kidney cancer. The chain links TRBV6-1 to TRBJ2-1; maybe TRBD2 (5 bases). This chain's CDR3 is CASRPPGSYNEQFF. CDR3 coding DNA: TGTGCCAGCCGTCCTCCGGGGTCCTACAATGAGCAGTTCTTC.